The 14 T cell receptor beta chains below come from one sample, sequenced in a study of CD8 T cells in ankylosing spondylitis. Study-level results: Seemingly characteristic of ankylosing spondylitis blood was a TCR beta motif consisting of about 8 highly homologous variants.

No antigen is known for these receptors. TCRdb analysed the 5' RACE reads with MiXCR anew, one entry per CDR3 protein. Altogether roughly 490,000 distinct CDR3 sequences are present, about 5% being singletons, with the ten largest covering under 4.5%. Sequences were obtained from blood, either unsorted or a sorted T cell fraction (not recorded which). The receptors come from a male donor with ankylosing spondylitis.

Ten or more counts support this clonotype. The chain links TRBV5-1 to TRBJ2-3, with 8 bases lining up with TRBD2. The length of the CDR3 is 14 residues. The germline V gene has CDR1 SGHRS and CDR2 YFSETQ. Trimming at V came to 4 bases and at J to 2 bases, leaving 3 bases not matched to a gene. CDR3 in amino acids: CASSTGGYTDTQYF. Here the CDR3 DNA reads TGCGCCAGCAGCACGGGGGGGTACACAGATACGCAGTATTTT.

This clonotype appeared many times. This chain links TRBV4-2 with TRBJ1-2, with 7 nucleotides matching TRBD1. The CDR3 contains 15 residues. Trimming removed 3 bases from V and 3 bases from J; junction bases left unmatched: 7. CDR1 and CDR2 (germline): LGHNA, YNFKEQ. The CDR3, as DNA: TGTGCCAGCAGCCAGGGGACAGCTCCCCACTATGGCTACACCTTC. This translates into CASSQGTAPHYGYTF.

This clonotype occurred many times. The chain has TRBV5-1 and TRBJ1-1; D might be TRBD1 (5 bases). Germline V gene lookup returns CDR1 SGHRS and CDR2 YFSETQ. The CDR3 is 16 residues long. V was trimmed by 1 base and J by 0 bases, leaving 13 bases between them. CDR3 protein: CASSLFAGQVNTEAFF. The DNA of the CDR3 is TGCGCCAGCAGCTTGTTTGCAGGGCAAGTGAACACTGAAGCTTTCTTT.

This clonotype was recorded a few times. The gene calls are TRBV20-1 and TRBJ2-7, with D perhaps assigned TRBD1 or TRBD2 (5 bases each). The CDR3 totals 14 residues. V was pared by 6 bases and J by 4 bases, with 19 bases between. Germline assignment: CDR1 DFQATT and CDR2 SNEGSKA (reference sequence). The CDR3 DNA reads TGCAGTGCGCATCTCCCGGGACGGTTATACGAGCAGTACTTC. Its protein product is CSAHLPGRLYEQYF.

At least ten counts were recorded for this clonotype. The chain couples TRBV5-1 to TRBJ2-3, with 9 bases fitting TRBD1. Per germline, CDR1 SGHRS and CDR2 YFSETQ. V lost 3 bases and J lost 4; bases outside the gene matches: 3. The CDR3 contains 14 residues. This CDR3 is CASSWDRAADTQYF. CDR3 nucleotides: TGCGCCAGCAGCTGGGACAGGGCGGCAGATACGCAGTATTTT.

Many counts were recorded for this clonotype. The chain joins TRBV7-3 to TRBJ2-5; 7 bases line up with TRBD1. In germline, CDR1 is SGHTA, CDR2 FQGTGA. The CDR3 runs 14 residues. The junction had 4 bases not matched to a gene; V was cut back by 5 bases and J by 1 base. The chain's CDR3 is CASSRTGPQETQYF. CDR3 bases: TGTGCCAGCAGCCGGACAGGCCCCCAAGAGACCCAGTACTTC.

V gene TRBV24-1 combines with J gene TRBJ2-3; maybe TRBD1 (5 bases). The CDR3 extends over 16 amino acids. V lost 1 base and J 0 bases, leaving 10 bases between the germline ends. In germline, CDR1 is KGHDR, CDR2 SFDVKD. The DNA for the CDR3 is TGTGCCACCAGTGATTTTGACAGTATTAGCACAGATACGCAGTATTTT. Translating it yields CATSDFDSISTDTQYF.

This clonotype was found many times. The rearrangement joins TRBV27 to TRBJ1-1, with D possibly TRBD1 on 6 matching bases. CDR1 and CDR2 from the germline V gene are MNHEY and SMNVEV (reference sequence). The CDR3 has 15 amino acids. V lost 8 bases and J 2 bases, leaving 18 bases between the germline ends. CDR3 in amino acids: CASAGGGGLNTEAFF. CDR3 nucleotide sequence: TGTGCCAGCGCTGGGGGGGGCGGCCTCAACACTGAAGCTTTCTTT.

This clonotype was counted many times. The V call is TRBV20-1, the J call TRBJ2-3, with D perhaps TRBD1 (5 bases). CDR3 length: 15 residues. Trimming removed 6 bases at V and 2 bases at J, with 18 bases between. Germline CDR1 is DFQATT and CDR2 is SNEGSKA (reference sequence). CDR3: CSATRDRYYTDTQYF. CDR3 bases: TGCAGTGCAACCAGAGACAGATACTACACAGATACGCAGTATTTT.

The sample holds many counts of this clonotype. This chain joins TRBV5-1 and TRBJ1-2; D gene ambiguous. The CDR3 contains 15 residues. Germline CDR1 is SGHRS and CDR2 is YFSETQ. Trimming stripped 4 bases from V and 8 bases from J, with 21 bases between. The DNA of the CDR3 is TGCGCCAGCAGCCTCCGGCCCTCCGGGGTAGAAGGCTACACCTTC. As protein: CASSLRPSGVEGYTF.

This clonotype was observed at least ten times. The chain recombines TRBV7-9 with TRBJ1-1; perhaps TRBD1 as D (5 bases). This CDR3 is built from 12 residues. Germline-derived CDR1 and CDR2 are SEHNR and FQNEAQ (reference sequence). V shed 3 bases and J shed 4 bases, with 6 bases lying between them. The DNA for the CDR3 is TGTGCCAGCAGCTTCGGGACCACTGAAGCTTTCTTT. It specifies CASSFGTTEAFF.

This clonotype has a count of ten or more. The chain couples TRBV20-1 to TRBJ1-4; tentative D call: TRBD1 (5 bases). Germline-derived CDR1 and CDR2 are DFQATT and SNEGSKA (reference sequence). This CDR3 spans 13 amino acids. V lost 6 bases and J lost 8, with 16 bases in between. CDR3 DNA sequence: TGCAGTGCCCTCGGGACCGCGGGCGAAAAACTGTTTTTT. Its translation: CSALGTAGEKLFF.

This clonotype was observed many times. The chain couples TRBV6-2 or TRBV6-3 to TRBJ2-1, with 9 bases aligning to TRBD2. The CDR3 loop spans 14 amino acids. Losses at the gene ends were 4 bases for V and 7 bases for J; bases not matched to a gene: 5. The germline CDR1 and CDR2 sequences are MNHEY and SVGEGT. CDR3 sequence: CASSLLAGMNEQFF. The CDR3 nucleotides read TGTGCCAGCAGTTTGCTAGCGGGAATGAATGAGCAGTTCTTC.

This clonotype has a count of ten or more. The V gene is TRBV5-6, the J gene TRBJ1-3; 7 positions agree with TRBD1. Per germline, CDR1 SGHDT and CDR2 YYEEEE. The ends lost 4 bases at V and 0 bases at J; junction bases unmatched: 13. CDR3 length equals 18 residues. The CDR3 bases are TGTGCCAGCAGCAAAATAGCCGGGACAGTCCTCTCTGGAAACACCATATATTTT. Translated, it gives CASSKIAGTVLSGNTIYF.